The 21 T cell receptor beta chains in this list originate from one sample, sequenced in a study of tumor-infiltrating lymphocytes in primary liver carcinoma. The input was 500 ng total RNA; TCR beta cDNA was made from it with a constant-region primer. Construction of TCR beta libraries relied on three successive nested multiplex PCR rounds employing slightly modified ARM-PCR. The first two PCR rounds used TRBV1-TRBV30 forward primers with a C-beta reverse primer, roughly 11 cycles each. TCRdb re-called the multiplex PCR reads through MiXCR, storing one row per CDR3 protein. The top ten clones hold about 9.4% of a sample with 320,000 or so distinct CDR3 sequences, less than 75% of them seen once. Unsorted whole blood yielded the blood RNA, and germline DNA was also extracted. Input material: peripheral blood. The receptors come from a man in his forties with primary liver carcinoma and hepatitis B virus infection.

To note about this clonotype: This may stem from a read error, because a much larger clone lies one nucleotide away. The chain uses TRBV6-2 or TRBV6-3 and TRBJ1-1, with D unresolved. This CDR3 has 13 amino acids. Trimming pared 4 bases from V and 5 bases from J, leaving 11 bases between. Germline V CDR1 and CDR2: MNHEY, SVGEGT. CDR3 loop: CASSSPSSTEAFF. CDR3 bases: TGTGCCAGCAGTTCCCCTTCGAGTACTGAAGCTTTCTTT.

Of note for this clonotype: One end of the junction varies from germline; a read error may be responsible. The chain has TRBV11-2 and TRBJ2-7; D possibly corresponds to TRBD2 (6 bases). The V gene's germline CDR1 is SGHAT and CDR2 FQNNGV. This CDR3 has 16 residues. CDR3 region: CASSSPTSGRIHERYF. The CDR3 DNA reads as TGTGCCAGCAGCTCCCCGACTAGTGGGAGAATCCACGAGCGGTACTTC.

A remark on this clonotype: With a much larger clone just one base away, this may be a read error. The chain couples TRBV12-3 or TRBV12-4 to TRBJ2-2; 8 positions agree with TRBD1. The CDR3 runs 16 residues. The DNA of the CDR3 is TGTGCCAGCAGTTTTCTGCTAGCAGGGGGCACCTGGGAGCTGTTTTTT. Protein product: CASSFLLAGGTWELFF.

This chain joins TRBV19 and TRBJ1-1; 7 bases fit TRBD1. The J segment lost 11 bases and the V segment lost 5 bases, leaving 8 bases of the junction unmatched. This CDR3 spans 12 amino acids. Germline lookup yields CDR1 LNHDA and CDR2 SQIVND (reference sequence). CDR3 in DNA: TGTGCCAGTAGTCCGGGACAGAACGCGGCTTTCTTT. Its protein is CASSPGQNAAFF.

As for this clonotype: A much bigger clone sits one base away, suggesting this may be a read error. The chain recombines TRBV6-2 or TRBV6-3 with TRBJ2-7, with D uncertain. V was clipped by 7 bases and J by 2 bases, with 9 bases between them. In germline, CDR1 is MNHEY, CDR2 SVGEGT. The CDR3 has 12 amino acids. The CDR3 coding sequence is TGTGCCAGCACAGGCCTCCCCTACGAGCAGTACTTC. This translates into CASTGLPYEQYF.

As concerns this clonotype: With a much larger clone just one base away, this may be a read error. The V gene is TRBV10-3, the J gene TRBJ2-6; a possible D gene is TRBD2 (5 bases). This CDR3 is built from 17 residues. The germline V gene encodes CDR1 ENHRY and CDR2 SYGVKD. The DNA of the CDR3 is TGTGCCATCAATGAGGACGCGGGCGGTCCTGGGGCCAACGTCCTGACTTTC. Translated: CAINEDAGGPGANVLTF.

Details on this clonotype: A read error may be the cause here, since a much bigger clone is one base away. The chain links TRBV6-2 or TRBV6-3 to TRBJ2-1, with D unresolved. Looked up from germline, CDR1 is MNHEY and CDR2 is SVGEGT. The CDR3 contains 15 residues. CDR3 residues: CASSTNLRFYNEKFF. CDR3 bases: TGTGCCAGCAGTACCAATCTCAGATTCTACAATGAGAAGTTCTTC.

This clonotype was counted only a few times. This rearrangement joins TRBV5-1 to TRBJ2-1; the match to TRBD1 covers 9 bases. The V segment lost 6 bases and the J segment 1 base; nucleotides outside the gene matches: 5. Looked up from germline, CDR1 is SGHRS and CDR2 is YFSETQ. This CDR3 has 15 amino acids. The CDR3 spells CASKLQGASYNEQFF. CDR3 DNA: TGCGCCAGCAAGCTACAGGGGGCGTCCTACAATGAGCAGTTCTTC.

Details on this clonotype: Just one base apart from a much larger clone, this may be a read error. This chain joins TRBV6-5 and TRBJ2-3; the D gene is possibly TRBD2 (6 bases). Per germline, CDR1 MNHEY and CDR2 SVGAGI. The CDR3 is made up of 14 amino acids. Trimming shortened V by 5 bases and J by 2 bases, and 11 bases separated the two germline ends. The CDR3 spells CASSRRDHTDTQYF. CDR3 DNA: TGTGCCAGCAGTCGGCGGGACCACACAGATACGCAGTATTTT.

As concerns this clonotype: The junction differs from germline at one of its ends, possibly a read error. V gene TRBV5-4 combines with J gene TRBJ2-5; 11 bases are shared with TRBD2. The germline gives CDR1 SGHNT, CDR2 YYREEE (reference sequence). The CDR3 sequence is 17 residues long. The chain's CDR3 is CASSLVPVAGGRETPYF. The CDR3 DNA reads TGTGCCAGCAGCTTGGTCCCAGTAGCGGGAGGGAGGGAGACCCCGTACTTC.

A remark on this clonotype: A much larger clonotype is one base distant, so this may be a read error. The rearrangement links TRBV11-2 to TRBJ2-5; D may be TRBD2 (6 bases). V lost 5 bases and J 5 bases, leaving 15 bases between the germline ends. CDR3 size: 14 residues. Looked up from germline, CDR1 is SGHAT and CDR2 is FQNNGV. CDR3 bases: TGTGCCAGCAGCACTAGACTAGTTGGGGAGACCCAGTACTTC. It translates to CASSTRLVGETQYF.

The table lists this clonotype with a few counts. Since a much larger clone is just one base distant, this may be a read error. The gene calls are TRBV29-1 and TRBJ2-5; maybe TRBD2 (5 bases). The germline V gene has CDR1 SQVTM and CDR2 ANQGSEA. The CDR3 is made up of 13 amino acids. In DNA, the CDR3 is TGCAGCCTTGAAGATCGGGGTTGGGAGACCCAGTACTTC. Translation: CSLEDRGWETQYF. Drawing the rest from reference TRBV29-1 and TRBJ2-5, the complete variable domain is SAVISQKPSRDICQRGTSLTIQCQVDSQVTMMFWYRQQPGQSLTLIATANQGSEATYESGFVIDKFPISRPNLTFSTLTVSNMSPEDSSIYLCSLEDRGWETQYFGPGTRLLVL.

V gene TRBV28 combines with J gene TRBJ1-1; no reliable D call. CDR1 is MDHEN, CDR2 SYDVKM, per germline. This CDR3 comprises 10 residues. The V and J ends lost 2 bases and 5 bases respectively, with 0 bases between them. The CDR3 coding sequence is TGTGCCAGCAGTTTAACTGAAGCTTTCTTT. Residues: CASSLTEAFF.

For this clonotype: A much bigger clone sits one base away, suggesting this may be a read error. The chain carries TRBV6-2 or TRBV6-3 and TRBJ2-2; D ambiguous. V shed 9 bases and J shed 4 bases, with 15 bases lying between them. Germline V gives CDR1 MNHEY, CDR2 SVGEGT. This CDR3 is 14 amino acids long. The CDR3 region is CASAIRMGTGELFF. The CDR3 DNA follows: TGTGCCAGTGCAATCCGTATGGGCACCGGGGAGCTGTTTTTT.

The rearrangement links TRBV18 to TRBJ2-1, with D possibly being TRBD2 (6 bases). The germline gives CDR1 KGHSH, CDR2 LQKENI. The CDR3 has 14 residues. Trimming left V 6 bases short and J 10 bases short, with 19 bases between. CDR3 coding DNA: TGTGCCAGCTCCACTGGAGGGTGGATTGGGGAGCAGTTCTTC. Translating gives CASSTGGWIGEQFF.

Points on this clonotype: This could be a read error, since a much larger clone is one nucleotide away. The CDR3 nucleotides are TGTGCCAGCAGTGCGGAAGGGGCAGTGGAGCTGTTTTTT. Protein product: CASSAEGAVELFF. The chain recombines TRBV6-4 with TRBJ2-2; TRBD1 is a possible D gene (5 bases). The germline V gene has CDR1 MRHNA and CDR2 SNTAGT. This CDR3 contains 13 residues. The ends were cut back, 4 bases at V and 10 bases at J, with 13 bases in the middle.

A remark on this clonotype: This may be a read error: a much more frequent sequence differs by one nucleotide. The chain combines TRBV7-8 with TRBJ2-7; D possibly corresponds to TRBD2 (6 bases). The CDR3 contains 14 residues. Germline lookup yields CDR1 SGHVS and CDR2 FQNEAQ. The CDR3 reads CASSSSGSLREHYF. CDR3 DNA: TGTGCCAGCAGCTCCAGCGGGTCCCTTCGCGAGCATTACTTC.

To note about this clonotype: It may be a read error: a sequence one base away is much more abundant. The chain is built from TRBV5-4 and TRBJ2-5, with 8 bases fitting TRBD1. This CDR3 spans 16 amino acids. CDR1 is SGHNT, CDR2 YYREEE, per germline (reference sequence). This CDR3 is CASSFMRQGAGETLYF. The CDR3 region has the DNA TGTGCCAGCAGCTTCATGAGGCAGGGGGCAGGGGAGACCCTGTACTTC.

The chain links TRBV11-3 to TRBJ2-5, with unresolved D. The germline V gene encodes CDR1 SGHNT and CDR2 YENEEA. The CDR3 contains 13 residues. The CDR3 coding sequence is TGTATCAGCAGCCAAGAGCCCCAAGAGACCCAGTACTTC. Translation: CISSQEPQETQYF.

A remark on this clonotype: This could be a read error, since a much larger clone is one nucleotide away. The chain recombines TRBV6-1 with TRBJ2-2; 10 bases fit TRBD2. Germline V gene sequence: CDR1 MNHNS, CDR2 SASEGT. The CDR3 totals 15 residues. The DNA of the CDR3 is TGTACCAGCAGGAGCGGGAGGGCCGATGGCGGGGAGCTGTTTTTT. It yields the protein CTSRSGRADGGELFF.

This chain connects TRBV30 to TRBJ2-2; TRBD1 is a possible D gene (6 bases). The V and J ends lost 4 bases and 0 bases respectively, with 6 bases between them. Germline CDR1 reads GTSNPN; CDR2 reads SVGIG (reference sequence). The CDR3 extends over 13 amino acids. DNA of the CDR3: TGTGCCTGGAACAGGGCGAACACCGGGGAGCTGTTTTTT. It encodes CAWNRANTGELFF.